The 5 T cell receptor beta chains below all came from one sample that was sequenced in a study of blood T cell repertoires in COVID-19. Assay: immunoSEQ multiplex PCR; the TCRdb copy retains only in-frame clones and omits some. This sample carries about 240,000 clones, over 65% of them seen once, and the ten largest clones take about 3.5%. The sequencing input was peripheral blood. The receptor set was obtained from a woman of 80 years or more with acute or convalescent COVID-19.

The chain carries TRBV3-1 (or the pseudogene TRBV3-2) and TRBJ1-1; no firm D call. The CDR3 is made up of 14 amino acids. The germline CDR1 and CDR2 sequences are LGHDT and YNNKEL (reference sequence). Trimming removed 4 bases at V and 11 bases at J, with 20 bases between. CDR3 amino acids: CASSPLAAPGVAFF. For the CDR3, the DNA is TGTGCCAGCAGCCCGTTAGCGGCTCCCGGGGTGGCTTTCTTT.

CDR3 DNA: TGCGCCAGCAGCCAAGGATGGACAGGGACGGCCAACACCGGGGAGCTGTTTTTT. Translation: CASSQGWTGTANTGELFF. V and J are TRBV5-1 and TRBJ2-2, with TRBD1 matching 8 bases. Germline trimming cut 4 bases from V and 2 bases from J; bases unmatched to any gene: 13. There are 18 residues in the CDR3. The germline V gene has CDR1 SGHRS and CDR2 YFSETQ. The full variable domain, rest sourced from reference TRBV5-1 and TRBJ2-2, is KAGVTQTPRYLIKTRGQQVTLSCSPISGHRSVSWYQQTPGQGLQFLFEYFSETQRNKGNFPGRFSGRQFSNSRSEMNVSTLELGDSALYLCASSQGWTGTANTGELFFGEGSRLTVL.

This rearrangement joins TRBV7-2 to TRBJ1-2; TRBD1 matches at 9 bases. The CDR3 is 15 residues long. V lost 4 bases, J lost 4 bases, and 7 bases stayed unmatched. Per germline, CDR1 SGHTA and CDR2 FQGNSA. CDR3: CASSSGDRAGYGYTF. The DNA for the CDR3 is TGTGCCAGCAGCTCAGGGGACAGGGCCGGCTATGGCTACACCTTC.

This clone was observed a few times. The chain couples TRBV6-5 to TRBJ1-6; 9 bases fit TRBD1. The CDR3 runs 15 residues. With 3 bases clipped from V and 8 bases from J, the junction kept 5 bases outside the gene matches. Germline lookup yields CDR1 MNHEY and CDR2 SVGAGI. In nucleotides, the CDR3 is TGTGCCAGCAGTTATCTGCGGACAGGGGATTCACCCCTCCACTTT. Translating it yields CASSYLRTGDSPLHF.

Of note for this clone: An end of the junction does not agree with germline; a read error may underlie this. J is TRBJ2-5 and V is TRBV7-2, with 9 nucleotides matching TRBD2. Germline CDR1 is SGHTA and CDR2 is FQGNSA. The CDR3 extends over 19 amino acids. The DNA of the CDR3 is TGTGCCAGCACCTTAAAAGGGCTGTCGGCGGGGGGGCGAGTAGAGACCCAGTACTTC. Translating gives CASTLKGLSAGGRVETQYF.